This is a list of T cell receptor beta chains from one sample in a study of blood T cell repertoires in COVID-19. Here immunoSEQ multiplex PCR was the method, and the copy in TCRdb shows in-frame clones only, minus some. Of roughly 250,000 clones listed, around 89% were seen once; the top ten hold 2% to 2.5%. The source material was PBMCs or T cells enriched from blood (not recorded which). These receptors were obtained from a woman aged 18-29 years who had recovered from COVID-19. Each CDR3 is given with its conserved first and last residue. Fields, in order: J gene, clone size, V gene, D gene, CDR3 DNA, CDR3 protein. A D gene is named only where the DNA matches it firmly. For some rows the clone size is stated as once, few or many, or as a class when expanded; others skip it.

>TRBJ2-7|once|TRBV29-1|.
TGCAGCGTTGAAGATCCGGACAGCTACGAGCAGTACTTC
CSVEDPDSYEQYF
>TRBJ1-2|.|TRBV29-1|TRBD1
TGCAGCGTTGACCATGGACAGGGCCTTGGCTACACCTTC
CSVDHGQGLGYTF
>TRBJ1-5|.|TRBV28|.
TGTGCCAGCAGTTATATGGGGAGGGGAGGCAATCAGCCCCAGCATTTT
CASSYMGRGGNQPQHF
>TRBJ1-5|once|TRBV21-1|.
TGTGCCAGCAGCAAGAGAGGGGGTAGGCTTGGGGATCAGCCCCAGCATTTT
CASSKRGGRLGDQPQHF
>TRBJ1-1|.|TRBV12-3/TRBV12-4|.
TGTGCCAGCAGCCAAGACAGTGAAGCTTTCTTT
CASSQDSEAFF
>TRBJ2-1|.|TRBV18|TRBD2
TGTGCCAGCTCACCCCTTAGACTAGCGGGGGTAATTGAGCAGTTCTTC
CASSPLRLAGVIEQFF
>TRBJ2-7|.|TRBV7-9|.
TGTGCCAGCAGCTTATATTCCTACGAGCAGTACTTC
CASSLYSYEQYF
>TRBJ2-1|.|TRBV27|TRBD2
TGTGCCAGCAGTTTAGGACTAGGGGACAATGAGCAGTTCTTC
CASSLGLGDNEQFF
>TRBJ1-1|once|TRBV5-6|TRBD1
TGTGCCAGCAGCCCGACAGGGGTCTTCGGAGCTTTCTTT
CASSPTGVFGAFF
>TRBJ1-4|.|TRBV18|.
TGTGCCAGCTCAAGGGGGATGGGCGAAAAACTGTTTTTT
CASSRGMGEKLFF
>TRBJ1-6|.|TRBV7-9|.
TGTGCCAGCAGCTCTGGGCATTCACCCCTCCACTTT
CASSSGHSPLHF
>TRBJ2-7|once|TRBV15|.
TGTGCCACCAGCCCCCAGGACGGGGGAGCCTACGAGCAGTACTTC
CATSPQDGGAYEQYF
>TRBJ2-1|.|TRBV28|TRBD1
TGTGCCAGCAGTTTTTCGGGTAGGAGGACAGGGGAACACTTGACCTACAATGAGCAGTTCTTC
CASSFSGRRTGEHLTYNEQFF
>TRBJ2-7|.|TRBV18|TRBD1
TGTGCCAGCTCACTCCAGGGGGTCGGCGAGCAGTACTTC
CASSLQGVGEQYF
>TRBJ2-2|.|TRBV28|TRBD1
TGTGCCAGCAGTTTACCGGACAGGGGTGGCGGGGAGCTGTTTTTT
CASSLPDRGGGELFF
>TRBJ2-3|.|TRBV7-9|TRBD2
TGTGCCAGCAGCTTAAGCGGGGTAGCGGGGGGTTCGCAGTATTTT
CASSLSGVAGGSQYF
>TRBJ2-1|.|TRBV7-9|.
TGTGCCAGCCGCCAGGGACATTACGAGCAGTTCTTC
CASRQGHYEQFF
>TRBJ2-1|once|TRBV6-1|TRBD2
TGTGCCAGCAGTGAATGGGGCGGCGGGGGGGTCAATGAGCAGTTCTTC
CASSEWGGGGVNEQFF
>TRBJ2-5|.|TRBV5-1|.
TGCGCCAGCAGCTTGGGGGCAGGCTATGGGGAGACCCAGTACTTC
CASSLGAGYGETQYF
>TRBJ1-1|.|TRBV5-1|.
TGCGCCAGCAGCTTGAACAGCATGAACACTGAAGCTTTCTTT
CASSLNSMNTEAFF
>TRBJ2-7|.|TRBV3-1/TRBV3-2|.
TGTGCCAGCAGCCTGGCGATGGGCTCCGACGAGCAGTACTTC
CASSLAMGSDEQYF
>TRBJ2-5|.|TRBV10-3|.
TGTGCCATCAGCTGGACAGCGCAAGAGACCCAGTACTTC
CAISWTAQETQYF
>TRBJ2-1|many|TRBV25-1|.
TGTGCCAGCACCTCAGGGGTTGGTGAGCAGTTCTTC
CASTSGVGEQFF
>TRBJ2-7|.|TRBV10-1|.
TGCGCCAGCAGTAAAGACAGGGAGGTTCGAGAGCAGTACTTC
CASSKDREVREQYF
>TRBJ2-5|.|TRBV27|TRBD1
TGTGCCAGCAGACTGGGACAGGGGTACCAAGAGACCCAGTACTTC
CASRLGQGYQETQYF
>TRBJ1-4|.|TRBV11-2|.
TGTGCCAGCAGCTTAGATCTTTTTTCCCCAACTAATGAAAAACTGTTTTTT
CASSLDLFSPTNEKLFF
>TRBJ1-6|.|TRBV7-2|.
TGTGCCAGCAGCTTATATTACCCGGGTTCACCCCTCCACTTT
CASSLYYPGSPLHF
>TRBJ1-5|.|TRBV19|.
TGTGCCAGTAGAAGGGGCTCCAATCAGCCCCAGCATTTT
CASRRGSNQPQHF
>TRBJ2-5|.|TRBV7-6|.
TGTGCCAGCAGTTATTTCTTAGCGGCAATGGGGGAGACCCAGTACTTC
CASSYFLAAMGETQYF
>TRBJ1-2|.|TRBV27|TRBD1
TGTGCCAGCAGTCTGGGACAGGGGGGGAACTATGGCTACACCTTC
CASSLGQGGNYGYTF
>TRBJ1-1|once|TRBV5-1|.
TGCGCCAGCAGCTTGGCCGAATGGACAGACAATGAAGCTTTCTTT
CASSLAEWTDNEAFF
>TRBJ1-2|.|TRBV27|TRBD1
TGTGCCAGCAGTTTCCTCGGACAGGGGGCATATGGCTACACCTTC
CASSFLGQGAYGYTF
>TRBJ2-7|.|TRBV5-6|.
TGTGCCAGCAGCTCATCCCCAGGGTTTGAAGAGCAGTACTTC
CASSSSPGFEEQYF
>TRBJ1-2|.|TRBV7-2|.
TGTGCCAGCAGCTTAGCCAGATTCTATGGCTACACCTTC
CASSLARFYGYTF
>TRBJ1-3|.|TRBV2|.
TGTGCCAGCAGCGTTGACACGGTCGGAAACACCATATATTTT
CASSVDTVGNTIYF
>TRBJ2-3|.|TRBV6-5|TRBD2
TGTGCCAGCAGTTACTCGTCTAGCGGGGCTACAGATACGCAGTATTTT
CASSYSSSGATDTQYF
>TRBJ1-6|few|TRBV2|.
TGTGCCAGCTTTAGCTCCTATAATTCACCCCTCCACTTT
CASFSSYNSPLHF
>TRBJ1-5|.|TRBV21-1|.
TGTGCCACCCTGTCTCCAGATAGCAATCAGCCCCAGCATTTT
CATLSPDSNQPQHF
>TRBJ1-6|.|TRBV11-1|TRBD1
TGTGCCAGCAGCTTACCGGCGGGACAGGGGGATTCACCCCTCCACTTT
CASSLPAGQGDSPLHF
>TRBJ1-1|once|TRBV9|.
TGTGCCAGCAGCTCCTCGCAGACAGGAAAAGCTTTCTTT
CASSSSQTGKAFF
>TRBJ1-1|.|TRBV7-2|.
TGTGCCAGCAGCTTAGTCGACAGGCCTGAAGCTTTCTTT
CASSLVDRPEAFF
>TRBJ2-7|.|TRBV7-9|.
TGTGCCAGCAGGGTCTCGGGAAACTACGAGCAGTACTTC
CASRVSGNYEQYF
>TRBJ2-2|.|TRBV7-6|TRBD1
TGTGCCAGCAGCTCCGGGACAGGGGGCCAGGACGGGGAGCTGTTTTTT
CASSSGTGGQDGELFF
>TRBJ2-7|.|TRBV3-1/TRBV3-2|TRBD2
TGTGCCAGCAGCTTCGGCCCAGGCGGGGGGCTCCCCTACGAGCAGTACTTC
CASSFGPGGGLPYEQYF
>TRBJ1-1|.|TRBV5-6|.
.
CASSLQGFAIGTFF
>TRBJ2-1|.|TRBV5-1|TRBD2
TGCGCCAGCAGCTTGGAGCCTAGCGGGGGGGGCTCCTACAATGAGCAGTTCTTC
CASSLEPSGGGSYNEQFF
>TRBJ1-2|.|TRBV19|.
TGTGCCAGTAGGGCCGGGTATGGCTACACCTTC
CASRAGYGYTF
>TRBJ2-7|.|TRBV7-8|.
TGTGCCAGCAGCCAACCTCAGGGGTTCAGCTCCTACGAGCAGTACTTC
CASSQPQGFSSYEQYF
>TRBJ2-1|.|TRBV18|TRBD2
TGTGCCAGCTCACTTTCTAGCGGGGGTGAGCAGTTCTTC
CASSLSSGGEQFF
>TRBJ2-7|.|TRBV21-1|.
TGTGCCAGCAGCAAAAAAAGGTGGACCAACCGGGACAGTCTTGTCGGGACCGCCTACGAGCAGTACTTC
CASSKKRWTNRDSLVGTAYEQYF
>TRBJ1-5|.|TRBV19|TRBD1
TGTGCCACCTCAGCGAGACAGGGGAGACAGCCCCAGCATTTT
CATSARQGRQPQHF